This T cell receptor (beta chain) emerged from a study of PD-1 blockade in classical Hodgkin lymphoma. Brentuximab vedotin exposure varied among the patients, all of whom had relapsed after autologous stem cell transplantation. Classification of best responses gave complete response, partial response or progressive disease. As regards this clone: What it binds is not known.

Overall study findings and caveats: Complete responders entered with baseline diversity on par with newly diagnosed patients, the results showed.

Per germline, CDR1 MNHEY and CDR2 SMNVEV (reference sequence). V was shortened by 6 bases and J by 0 bases, with 14 bases between the two germline ends. CDR3 size: 15 residues. The data were produced by immunoSEQ multiplex PCR, yet TCRdb's version contains in-frame clones alone and is incomplete. The repertoire includes around 40,000 clones, over 60% of them detected once, and around 9.9% sits in the top ten. This TCR was recovered from a human donor with classical Hodgkin lymphoma. This sample comprised peripheral blood mononuclear cells (PBMCs), obtained at baseline. The rearrangement uses TRBV27 and TRBJ1-1, with D possibly being TRBD1 (5 bases). The CDR3 DNA sequence: TGTGCCAGCAGCCACATGGGGCTGGTGAACACTGAAGCTTTCTTT. It codes for CASSHMGLVNTEAFF.